This is a list of T cell receptor beta chains from one sample in a study of shared clonotypes between healthy human individuals. Sequenced by immunoSEQ multiplex PCR; TCRdb stores in-frame clones only, minus some. The sample records fewer than 850,000 clones, 72% being singletons. Sequencing input: memory CD4+ T cells sorted from blood. These receptors came from a woman under 40 in good health. Each CDR3 is given with its conserved first and last residue. D genes are given only for firm matches. Size values are once, few and many counts, or a class for expanded clones, and some rows have none.

TRBV6-6,.,TRBJ2-7,.,TGTGCCAGCAGTCAGGACAGCCACGAGCAGTACTTC,CASSQDSHEQYF
TRBV7-3,.,TRBJ2-3,.,TGTGCCAGCAGCTTTACAGGCTCCGTCACAGATACGCAGTATTTT,CASSFTGSVTDTQYF
TRBV6-5,.,TRBJ1-1,.,TGTGCCAGCAGTTACACAGGGAGGACTGAAGCTTTCTTT,CASSYTGRTEAFF
TRBV25-1,.,TRBJ2-2,TRBD2,TGTGCCAGCACCTTCGGGGGGGCCGGGGAGCTGTTTTTT,CASTFGGAGELFF
TRBV28,.,TRBJ2-7,TRBD1,TGTGCCAGCAGTTTTCGGCAGGGGGCGAGAGAGCAGTACTTC,CASSFRQGAREQYF
TRBV18,.,TRBJ2-7,TRBD1,TGTGCCAGCTCACCCCAGGGGGAATACCACGAGCAGTACTTC,CASSPQGEYHEQYF
TRBV5-6,.,TRBJ1-1,.,TGTGCCAGCAGCTTGTTTGGCGACGGGGTGCTCACTGAAGCTTTCTTT,CASSLFGDGVLTEAFF
TRBV6-5,.,TRBJ2-3,.,TGTGCCAGCAGTTCCCCGGGCACAGATACGCAGTATTTT,CASSSPGTDTQYF
TRBV10-2,.,TRBJ1-3,.,TGCGCCAGCAGTGCTACAGGGTGGGGAAACACCATATATTTT,CASSATGWGNTIYF
TRBV30,.,TRBJ2-5,TRBD2,TGTGCCTGGGTAATAGCGGGCGAGGGGGAGACCCAGTACTTC,CAWVIAGEGETQYF
TRBV5-4,.,TRBJ2-2,TRBD2,TGTGCCAGCAGCCCTACTAGCGGGAGGGCCCTCGGGGAGCTGTTTTTT,CASSPTSGRALGELFF
TRBV23-1,.,TRBJ2-7,.,TGCGCCAGCAGGCCCCCATCAGGGGCTAGCTCCTACGAGCAGTACTTC,CASRPPSGASSYEQYF
TRBV10-3,.,TRBJ1-5,TRBD1,TGTGCCATCAGGCAACAGGGGGACAATCAGCCCCAGCATTTT,CAIRQQGDNQPQHF
TRBV21-1,few,TRBJ2-1,.,TGTGCCAGCAGCAAGAAGGGTCATGTACGGTACAATGAGCAGTTCTTC,CASSKKGHVRYNEQFF
TRBV5-1,.,TRBJ2-1,.,TGCGCCAGCAGCTTGTGGGCGGGTAACAATGAGCAGTTCTTC,CASSLWAGNNEQFF
TRBV7-7,.,TRBJ2-2,TRBD2,TGTGCCAGCAGCTTAGCCGGGACTAGCGGAAACACCGGGGAGCTGTTTTTT,CASSLAGTSGNTGELFF
TRBV28,few,TRBJ2-2,TRBD1,TGTGCCAGCAGTTCACCGGGACAGGGGGCCGTCACCGGGGAGCTGTTTTTT,CASSSPGQGAVTGELFF
TRBV20-1,.,TRBJ2-5,.,TGCAGTGCTAGCCCGGACGAGACCCAGTACTTC,CSASPDETQYF
TRBV19,few,TRBJ2-3,.,TGTGCCAGTAGTATAGTATTAGATACGCAGTATTTT,CASSIVLDTQYF
TRBV19,.,TRBJ1-1,.,TGTGCCAGTAGTATCGAGAGCCGCGCAAACACTGAAGCTTTCTTT,CASSIESRANTEAFF
TRBV15,.,TRBJ2-7,.,TGTGCCACCAGCAGACTGGCGCCCCCCTACGAGCAGTACTTC,CATSRLAPPYEQYF
TRBV6-1,.,TRBJ2-4,.,TGTGCCAGCAGTGTATACGGGACAGCCAAAAACATTCAGTACTTC,CASSVYGTAKNIQYF
TRBV7-9,once,TRBJ2-7,TRBD2,TGTGCCAGCAGCTTAGATCTAGCGGGAAACTACGAGCAGTACTTC,CASSLDLAGNYEQYF
TRBV30,.,TRBJ2-1,.,TGTGCCTGGCTCCATCCCGGGACCTTAACCAGCTCCTACAATGAGCAGTTCTTC,CAWLHPGTLTSSYNEQFF
TRBV5-6,.,TRBJ1-5,.,TGTGCCAGCAGCTTGGGGGGGCGGTTGGATCAGCCCCAGCATTTT,CASSLGGRLDQPQHF
TRBV7-7,.,TRBJ2-1,TRBD2,TGTGCCAGCAGCCCGCGCCTAGCGGGAGGAAGTAACAATGAGCAGTTCTTC,CASSPRLAGGSNNEQFF
TRBV6-5,.,TRBJ2-3,TRBD2,TGTGCCAGCAGTTACGGGACTAGCGGAGATCCGGATACGCAGTATTTT,CASSYGTSGDPDTQYF
TRBV6-7,.,TRBJ2-3,TRBD2,TGTGCCAGCAGTTACTATATAGCGGGAGTAGTTTGTTGGCCCAAGTCAAAAACAGATACGCAGTATTTT,CASSYYIAGVVCWPKSKTDTQYF
TRBV7-8,.,TRBJ2-1,.,TGTGCCAGCAGCAACTTTCTGGGAGACGGCAATGAGCAGTTCTTC,CASSNFLGDGNEQFF
TRBV7-3,.,TRBJ1-5,TRBD1,TGTGCCAGCAGCTTAGTGAGCCGGCAGGGGGCGGGTCAGCCCCAGCATTTT,CASSLVSRQGAGQPQHF
TRBV5-1,.,TRBJ2-7,.,TGCGCCAGCAGTCGGACCGTGGGGCGCTTCTCCTACGAGCAGTACTTC,CASSRTVGRFSYEQYF
TRBV7-2,many,TRBJ1-1,.,TGTGCCAGCAGCTTAGTAGGGGGGGCGAGAACTGAAGCTTTCTTT,CASSLVGGARTEAFF
TRBV11-2,.,TRBJ2-5,TRBD1,TGTGCCAGCATCTTAACAGGGGGCGAGACCCAGTACTTC,CASILTGGETQYF
TRBV29-1,.,TRBJ2-5,.,TGCAGCGTTCGGGGCAACCAAGAGACCCAGTACTTC,CSVRGNQETQYF
TRBV4-1,few,TRBJ1-2,.,TGCGCCAGCAGCCAGGGGACCTACCCTTGGGGCTACACCTTC,CASSQGTYPWGYTF
TRBV30,.,TRBJ2-5,TRBD1,TGTGCCTGGGGACAGGTACAAGAGACCCAGTACTTC,CAWGQVQETQYF
TRBV28,.,TRBJ2-7,.,TGTGCCAGCAGTACCCAGGGACTCACAAGCTCCTACGAGCAGTACTTC,CASSTQGLTSSYEQYF
TRBV30,.,TRBJ2-6,.,TGTGCCTGGAGCAGCTCTGGGGCCAACGTCCTGACTTTC,CAWSSSGANVLTF
TRBV28,once,TRBJ2-3,TRBD2,TGTGCCAGCAGTTTCACTAGCGGGTCAAACACAGATACGCAGTATTTT,CASSFTSGSNTDTQYF
TRBV28,once,TRBJ2-7,.,TGTGCCAGCAGTGTGGGAGTCCTTACCTACGAGCAGTACTTC,CASSVGVLTYEQYF
TRBV11-2,.,TRBJ1-3,.,TGTGCCAGCAGCTTAGCGGGGGCTGGAAACACCATATATTTT,CASSLAGAGNTIYF
TRBV2,many,TRBJ2-7,.,TGTGCCAGCAGTCAGACCCGAAACGAGCAGTACTTC,CASSQTRNEQYF
TRBV18,few,TRBJ2-1,TRBD2,TGTGCCAGCTCGCCTCAGCTTAGCGGGAGGGCGTCCAATGAGCAGTTCTTC,CASSPQLSGRASNEQFF
TRBV5-4,.,TRBJ2-1,TRBD1,TGTGCCAGCAGCCATCAAGCGCGGGACAGGGTTTCCTACAATGAGCAGTTCTTC,CASSHQARDRVSYNEQFF
TRBV5-4,.,TRBJ2-5,.,TGTGCCAGCAGCTACGAGGGGGGGACCCGGGCCCAGTACTTC,CASSYEGGTRAQYF
TRBV5-1,.,TRBJ2-1,TRBD1,TGCGCCAGCAGCTTGGGACAGGGATACAATGAGCAGTTCTTC,CASSLGQGYNEQFF
TRBV5-4,.,TRBJ1-4,.,TGTGCCAGCAGCTTCGGGGACGCACGGCGGGGGAATGAAAAACTGTTTTTT,CASSFGDARRGNEKLFF
TRBV11-1,.,TRBJ2-1,.,TGTGCCAGCGGTGTGGGGCCTTACAATGAGCAGTTCTTC,CASGVGPYNEQFF
TRBV30,once,TRBJ1-1,.,TGTGCCTGGAGTGTACTCCGGGCTGAAGCTTTCTTT,CAWSVLRAEAFF
TRBV20-1,.,TRBJ2-3,.,TGCAGTGCCAATTACTTAGATACGCAGTATTTT,CSANYLDTQYF
TRBV19,.,TRBJ2-1,TRBD2,TGTGCCAGTAGTGGGGAATTGACTAGCGGGAAAAATGAGCAGTTCTTC,CASSGELTSGKNEQFF